The source of this TCR beta chain is a study of PD-1 blockade in classical Hodgkin lymphoma. Study details: Nivolumab was given intravenously to patients at 3 mg/kg every 2 weeks. Study findings and constraints: When set against healthy donors, newly diagnosed patients were reported to show lower baseline TCR diversity.

Per germline, CDR1 GTSNPN and CDR2 SVGIG (reference sequence). Trimming cost V 3 bases and J 4 bases, with 18 bases left between them. The CDR3 loop spans 15 amino acids. Exposure to brentuximab vedotin varied, and each patient had relapsed following autologous stem cell transplantation. When best responses were assessed, they were complete response, partial response or progressive disease. The repertoire was sequenced with immunoSEQ multiplex PCR; TCRdb's copy has only in-frame clones and lacks some. Of approximately 99,000 clones listed, approximately 80% are singletons. Note on this clone: Antigen: not known.

The chain uses TRBV30 and TRBJ1-2, with unresolved D. The sample here was peripheral blood mononuclear cells (PBMCs), taken before the second cycle of nivolumab. This receptor was identified in a human donor with classical Hodgkin lymphoma. The CDR3 coding sequence is TGTGCCTGGAGCCAAGGGTCCGGTCTGGGCTATGGCTACACCTTC. The encoded protein is CAWSQGSGLGYGYTF.